This T cell receptor beta chain was identified in a study of cytomegalovirus exposure and HLA in healthy donors. Comment on this clone: Its antigen is still unknown.

The study ran its PCR with 60 Vbeta and 13 Jbeta primers. Original data processing: Some 80 million unique TCR beta chains, roughly 10 million shared, were counted in a later analysis. Profiled with immunoSEQ multiplex PCR; TCRdb holds only in-frame clones, not every one. V and J calls and clone size are as listed in that table; D and trimming were resolved from the DNA. Found here are some 130,000 clones; the top ten clones hold more than 1.5%. Overall study results and limits: As was reported, the HLA-A and HLA-B alleles of most subjects were accurately predicted from TCR beta sequences. Other equally common chains were less clonally expanded than HLA-associated TCR beta chains, a later analysis showed. With further analysis later on, most CMV-associated TCR beta chains appeared HLA-restricted.

The CDR3 covers 15 residues. V dropped 3 bases and J dropped 0; count of bases not matched to a gene: 5. The germline gives CDR1 SGHNT, CDR2 YYREEE (reference sequence). Sample: PBMCs. The receptor was isolated from a young man in good health and CMV-seronegative. V gene TRBV5-4 combines with J gene TRBJ2-5, with 7 bases that match TRBD2. The CDR3 here is CASSSGTTNQETQYF. The DNA of the CDR3 is TGTGCCAGCAGCTCAGGGACTACAAACCAAGAGACCCAGTACTTC.